The source of this TCR beta chain is a study of Graves' ophthalmopathy and Graves' hyperthyroidism. Trimming took off 8 bases at V and 9 bases at J, with 17 bases between the two ends. The CDR3 spans 14 residues. CDR1 MDHEN and CDR2 SYDVKM come from the germline V gene. Comment on this clonotype: Its cognate antigen is unknown.

Investigators amplified TCR beta CDR3 regions from RNA transcripts. First-round RT-PCR used HTBI primers; second-round multiplex PCR followed. Each CDR3 protein gets one entry after TCRdb re-called the multiplex PCR reads with MiXCR. The repertoire holds about 500,000 distinct CDR3 sequences, with 35% to 45% as singletons. Study results and limitations: The study's model predicted ophthalmopathy progression at 70% to 71% sensitivity and almost 75% specificity. Most expanded clonotypes from thyroid (those above 0.001 frequency) were also found in blood.

V is TRBV28 and J is TRBJ1-6, with D unclear. This receptor was obtained from an adult man with Graves' hyperthyroidism. Sequencing used peripheral blood or thyroid tissue (not recorded which). The CDR3 DNA reads TGTGCCAGCGTTAACAGTTTGAAAGTTTCACCCCTCCACTTT. This translates into CASVNSLKVSPLHF.